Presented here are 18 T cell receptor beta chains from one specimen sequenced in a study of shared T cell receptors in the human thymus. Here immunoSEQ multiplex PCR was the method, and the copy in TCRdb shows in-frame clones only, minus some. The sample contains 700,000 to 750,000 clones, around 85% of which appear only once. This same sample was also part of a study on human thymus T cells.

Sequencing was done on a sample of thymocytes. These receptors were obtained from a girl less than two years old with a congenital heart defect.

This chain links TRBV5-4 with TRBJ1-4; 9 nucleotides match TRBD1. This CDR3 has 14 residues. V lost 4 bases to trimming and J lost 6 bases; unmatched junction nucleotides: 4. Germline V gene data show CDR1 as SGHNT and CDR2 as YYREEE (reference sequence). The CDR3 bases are TGTGCCAGCAGCATGGACAGGGGAGATGAAAAACTGTTTTTT. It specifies CASSMDRGDEKLFF.

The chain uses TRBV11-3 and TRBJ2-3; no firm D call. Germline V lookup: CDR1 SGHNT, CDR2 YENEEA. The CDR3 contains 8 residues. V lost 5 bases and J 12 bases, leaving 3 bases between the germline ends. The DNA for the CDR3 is TGTGCCAGCAGCCCACAGTATTTT. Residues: CASSPQYF.

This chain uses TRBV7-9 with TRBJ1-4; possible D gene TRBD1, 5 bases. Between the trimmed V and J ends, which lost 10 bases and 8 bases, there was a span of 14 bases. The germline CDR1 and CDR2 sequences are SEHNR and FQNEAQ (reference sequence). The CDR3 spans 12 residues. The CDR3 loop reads CATRQNDEKLFF. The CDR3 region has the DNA TGTGCCACTCGACAGAATGACGAAAAACTGTTTTTT.

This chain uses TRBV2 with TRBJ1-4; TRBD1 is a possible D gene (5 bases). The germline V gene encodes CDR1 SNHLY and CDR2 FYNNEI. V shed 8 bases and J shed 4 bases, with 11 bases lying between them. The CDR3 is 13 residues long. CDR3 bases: TGTGCCAGCGGTAGACAGATTAATGAAAAACTGTTTTTT. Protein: CASGRQINEKLFF.

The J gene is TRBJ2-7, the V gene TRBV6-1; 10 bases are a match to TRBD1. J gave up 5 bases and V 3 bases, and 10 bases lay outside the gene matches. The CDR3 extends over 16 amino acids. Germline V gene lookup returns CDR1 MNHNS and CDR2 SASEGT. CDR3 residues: CASSEYDRGRLHEQYF. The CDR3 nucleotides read TGTGCCAGCAGTGAGTACGACAGGGGGCGCCTCCACGAGCAGTACTTC.

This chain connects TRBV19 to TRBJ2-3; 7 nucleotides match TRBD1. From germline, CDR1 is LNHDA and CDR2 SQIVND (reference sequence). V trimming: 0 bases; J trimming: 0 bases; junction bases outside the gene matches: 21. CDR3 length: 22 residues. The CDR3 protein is CASSIDSLPVRQGRPSTDTQYF. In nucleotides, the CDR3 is TGTGCCAGTAGTATAGATTCCCTGCCTGTTCGACAGGGACGTCCAAGCACAGATACGCAGTATTTT.

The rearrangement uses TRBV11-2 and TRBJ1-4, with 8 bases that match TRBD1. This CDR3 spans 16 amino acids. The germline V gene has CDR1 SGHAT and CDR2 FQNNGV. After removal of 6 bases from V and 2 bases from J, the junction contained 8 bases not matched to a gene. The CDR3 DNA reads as TGTGCCAGCAGTTCTAACAGGGGGGGGACTAATGAAAAACTGTTTTTT. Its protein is CASSSNRGGTNEKLFF. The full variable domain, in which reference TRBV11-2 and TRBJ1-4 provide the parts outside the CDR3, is EAGVAQSPRYKIIEKRQSVAFWCNPISGHATLYWYQQILGQGPKLLIQFQNNGVVDDSQLPKDRFSAERLKGVDSTLKIQPAKLEDSAVYLCASSSNRGGTNEKLFFGSGTQLSVL.

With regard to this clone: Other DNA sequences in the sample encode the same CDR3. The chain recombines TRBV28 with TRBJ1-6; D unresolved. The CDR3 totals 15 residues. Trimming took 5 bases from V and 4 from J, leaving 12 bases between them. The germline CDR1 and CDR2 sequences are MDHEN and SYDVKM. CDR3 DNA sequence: TGTGCCAGCAGTCGCCAGCGGACTTATAATTCACCCCTCCACTTT. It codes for CASSRQRTYNSPLHF.

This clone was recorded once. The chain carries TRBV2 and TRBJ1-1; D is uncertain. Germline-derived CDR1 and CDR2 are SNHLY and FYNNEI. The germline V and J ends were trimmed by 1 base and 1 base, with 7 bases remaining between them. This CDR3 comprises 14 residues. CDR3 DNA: TGTGCCAGCAGTGAAGTAGTTTCGAACACTGAAGCTTTCTTT. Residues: CASSEVVSNTEAFF.

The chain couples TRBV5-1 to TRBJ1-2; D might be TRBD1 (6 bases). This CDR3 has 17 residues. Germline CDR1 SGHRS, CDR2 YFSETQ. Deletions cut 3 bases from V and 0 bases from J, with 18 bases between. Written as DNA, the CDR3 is TGCGCCAGCAGCTGTACTCCGGGACACAGAACTAACTATGGCTACACCTTC. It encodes CASSCTPGHRTNYGYTF.

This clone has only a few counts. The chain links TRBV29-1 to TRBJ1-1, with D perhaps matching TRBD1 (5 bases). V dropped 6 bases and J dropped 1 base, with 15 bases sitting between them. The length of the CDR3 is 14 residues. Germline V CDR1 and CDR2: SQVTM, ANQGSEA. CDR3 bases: TGCAGCGTCCCAACAGGCAGCTCGAACACTGAAGCTTTCTTT. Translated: CSVPTGSSNTEAFF.

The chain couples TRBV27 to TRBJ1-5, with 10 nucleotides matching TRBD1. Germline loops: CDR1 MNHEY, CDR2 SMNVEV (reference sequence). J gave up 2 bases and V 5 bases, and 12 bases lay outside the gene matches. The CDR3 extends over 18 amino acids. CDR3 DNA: TGTGCCAGCAGTCCCCACGCGACAGGGGGCGGTGGCAATCAGCCCCAGCATTTT. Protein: CASSPHATGGGGNQPQHF.

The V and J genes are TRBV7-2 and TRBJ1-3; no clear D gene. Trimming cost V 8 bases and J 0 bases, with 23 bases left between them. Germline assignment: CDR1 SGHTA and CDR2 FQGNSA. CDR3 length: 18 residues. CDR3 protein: CASEISRLTGNSGNTIYF. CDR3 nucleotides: TGTGCCAGCGAAATCTCCCGCCTGACGGGGAACTCTGGAAACACCATATATTTT.

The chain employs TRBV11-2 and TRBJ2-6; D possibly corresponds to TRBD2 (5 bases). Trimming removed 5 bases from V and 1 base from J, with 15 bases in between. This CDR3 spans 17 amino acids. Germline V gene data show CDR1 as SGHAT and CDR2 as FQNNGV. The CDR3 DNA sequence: TGTGCCAGCAGCCCCCGGACGAGCGGTTCTGGGGCCAACGTCCTGACTTTC. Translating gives CASSPRTSGSGANVLTF.

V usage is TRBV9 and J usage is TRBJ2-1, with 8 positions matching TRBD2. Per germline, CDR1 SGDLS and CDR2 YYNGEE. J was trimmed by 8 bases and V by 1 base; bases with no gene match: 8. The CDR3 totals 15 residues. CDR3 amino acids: CASSVTGGGRYEQFF. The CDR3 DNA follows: TGTGCCAGCAGCGTAACGGGGGGGGGCCGGTATGAGCAGTTCTTC.

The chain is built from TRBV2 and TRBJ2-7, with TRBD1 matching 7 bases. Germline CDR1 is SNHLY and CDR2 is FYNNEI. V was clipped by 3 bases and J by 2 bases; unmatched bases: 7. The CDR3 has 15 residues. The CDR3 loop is CASSDRGTATYEQYF. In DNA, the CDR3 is TGTGCCAGCAGTGATAGGGGGACAGCGACCTACGAGCAGTACTTC.

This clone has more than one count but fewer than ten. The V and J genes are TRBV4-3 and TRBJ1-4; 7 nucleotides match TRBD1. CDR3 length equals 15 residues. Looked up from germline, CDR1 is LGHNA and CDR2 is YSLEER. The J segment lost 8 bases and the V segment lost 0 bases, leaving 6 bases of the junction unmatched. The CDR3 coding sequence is TGCGCCAGCAGCCAAGATACAGGGGTCGGAGAAAAACTGTTTTTT. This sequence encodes CASSQDTGVGEKLFF.

CDR3: CASSQEVRQGYYGYTF. The CDR3 region has the DNA TGCGCCAGCAGCCAAGAGGTCAGACAGGGCTACTATGGCTACACCTTC. This chain uses TRBV4-1 with TRBJ1-2, with TRBD1 matching 7 bases. J gave up 3 bases and V 0 bases, and 7 bases lay outside the gene matches. The CDR3 contains 16 residues. Germline V gene sequence: CDR1 MGHRA, CDR2 YSYEKL.